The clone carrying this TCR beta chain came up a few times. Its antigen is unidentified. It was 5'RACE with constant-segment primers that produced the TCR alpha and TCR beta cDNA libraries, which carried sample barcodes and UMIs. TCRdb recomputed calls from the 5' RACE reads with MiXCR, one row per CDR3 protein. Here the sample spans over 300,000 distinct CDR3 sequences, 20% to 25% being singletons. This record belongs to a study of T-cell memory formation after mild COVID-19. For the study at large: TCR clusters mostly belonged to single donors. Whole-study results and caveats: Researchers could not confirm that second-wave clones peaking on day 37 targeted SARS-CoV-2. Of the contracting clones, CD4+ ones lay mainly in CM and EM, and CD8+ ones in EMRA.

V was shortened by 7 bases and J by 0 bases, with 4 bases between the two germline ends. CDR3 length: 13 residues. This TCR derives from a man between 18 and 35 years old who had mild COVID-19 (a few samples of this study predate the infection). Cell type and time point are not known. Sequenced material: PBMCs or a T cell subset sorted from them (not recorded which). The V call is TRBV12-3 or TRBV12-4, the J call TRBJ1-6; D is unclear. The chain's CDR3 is CASTSSYNSPLHF. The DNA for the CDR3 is TGTGCCAGCACGAGCTCCTATAATTCACCCCTCCACTTT.